This entry lists 18 T cell receptor beta chains sequenced from one sample in a study of blood T cell repertoires in COVID-19. Data came from immunoSEQ multiplex PCR; TCRdb stores just in-frame clones and leaves some out. Among hundreds of thousands of clones listed, around 88% were seen once. The sequencing sample was made of peripheral blood. The receptors stem from a woman aged 55-70 years with COVID-19, enrolled during active disease.

The chain combines TRBV3-1 (or the pseudogene TRBV3-2) with TRBJ2-1; 8 bases line up with TRBD1. The CDR3 has 18 residues. The V segment lost 1 base and the J segment 4 bases; nucleotides outside the gene matches: 12. Germline values: CDR1 LGHDT, CDR2 YNNKEL (reference sequence). The chain's CDR3 is CASSQVVIVQGDYNEQFF. The CDR3 DNA reads as TGTGCCAGCAGCCAAGTGGTAATAGTACAGGGGGATTACAATGAGCAGTTCTTC.

The V and J genes are TRBV19 and TRBJ1-1; the D is unclear. The CDR3 is 13 amino acids. The germline CDR1 and CDR2 sequences are LNHDA and SQIVND (reference sequence). The V end lost 3 bases, the J end lost 6 bases, and 11 bases lay between the germline ends. The DNA for the CDR3 is TGTGCCAGTAGTATTATTAGTCGAGCTGAAGCTTTCTTT. Its protein is CASSIISRAEAFF.

The V call is TRBV27, the J call TRBJ2-7; no definite D call. Germline CDR1 and CDR2: MNHEY and SMNVEV (reference sequence). The CDR3 has 12 amino acids. Trimming stripped 3 bases from V and 6 bases from J, with 9 bases between. CDR3 amino acids: CASSFAEAEQYF. As DNA, the CDR3 is TGTGCCAGCAGTTTCGCGGAAGCCGAGCAGTACTTC.

CDR3 coding DNA: TGTGCCAGCAGTCCCCTTCCGGGACAGGGTCAGCCCCAGCATTTT. Its protein is CASSPLPGQGQPQHF. The chain combines TRBV2 with TRBJ1-5, with TRBD1 matching 9 bases. This CDR3 region has 15 residues. V gave up 5 bases and J gave up 6 bases; unmatched junction bases: 8. The germline V gene encodes CDR1 SNHLY and CDR2 FYNNEI.

The V and J genes are TRBV6-5 and TRBJ1-1; 8 positions agree with TRBD1. Germline CDR1 and CDR2: MNHEY and SVGAGI. J lost 5 bases, V lost 7 bases, and 6 bases had no gene match. The CDR3 is 13 amino acids. The DNA of the CDR3 is TGTGCCAGCACCAGACAGGGGTGGACTGAAGCTTTCTTT. Protein: CASTRQGWTEAFF.

This clone showed up just once. This rearrangement joins TRBV7-9 to TRBJ1-2; D is ambiguous. Trimming left V 1 base short and J 7 bases short, with 10 bases between. This CDR3 spans 13 amino acids. Germline values: CDR1 SEHNR, CDR2 FQNEAQ (reference sequence). The CDR3 region is CASSLVGVSGYTF. CDR3 bases: TGTGCCAGCAGCTTAGTCGGGGTCTCTGGCTACACCTTC.

The rearrangement uses TRBV11-3 and TRBJ2-1; 13 nucleotides line up with TRBD2. Germline V gene lookup returns CDR1 SGHNT and CDR2 YENEEA. V dropped 5 bases and J dropped 5; count of bases not matched to a gene: 0. This CDR3 spans 14 amino acids. Written as DNA, the CDR3 is TGTGCCAGCAGCACTAGCGGGGGGGACAATGAGCAGTTCTTC. The encoded protein is CASSTSGGDNEQFF.

This chain links TRBV7-2 with TRBJ2-3; 9 bases map to TRBD2. The CDR3 is made up of 16 amino acids. V lost 0 bases and J lost 2; bases outside the gene matches: 3. CDR1 is SGHTA and CDR2 is FQGNSA in the germline V gene. The CDR3 loop reads CASSLAASGDTDTQYF. Here the CDR3 DNA reads TGTGCCAGCAGCTTAGCGGCTAGCGGGGACACAGATACGCAGTATTTT.

The CDR3 nucleotides read TGTGCCAGCAGCACCACCCCGGGGGGCACCGGGGAGCTGTTTTTT. It yields the protein CASSTTPGGTGELFF. The rearrangement links TRBV7-2 to TRBJ2-2; 7 bases are a match to TRBD2. V was pared by 5 bases and J by 4 bases, with 7 bases of the junction left unmatched. The CDR3 runs 15 residues. CDR1 SGHTA and CDR2 FQGNSA come from the germline V gene.

The CDR3 nucleotides are TGCGCCAGCAGCTTTCGAGGGGACAGGGGCTCTACTAATGAAAAACTGTTTTTT. Amino acids: CASSFRGDRGSTNEKLFF. V and J are TRBV5-1 and TRBJ1-4, with 10 positions matching TRBD1. The germline gives CDR1 SGHRS, CDR2 YFSETQ. The CDR3 covers 18 residues. V shed 2 bases, J shed 2 bases, and the junction held 9 bases outside the gene matches. The full variable domain, rest sourced from reference TRBV5-1 and TRBJ1-4, is KAGVTQTPRYLIKTRGQQVTLSCSPISGHRSVSWYQQTPGQGLQFLFEYFSETQRNKGNFPGRFSGRQFSNSRSEMNVSTLELGDSALYLCASSFRGDRGSTNEKLFFGSGTQLSVL.

The chain has TRBV2 and TRBJ1-1; 7 bases align to TRBD1. Losses at the gene ends were 4 bases for V and 5 bases for J; bases not matched to a gene: 7. The germline gives CDR1 SNHLY, CDR2 FYNNEI. The CDR3 sequence is 14 residues long. This chain's CDR3 is CASSGQGGWTEAFF. For the CDR3, the DNA is TGTGCCAGCAGTGGACAGGGTGGCTGGACTGAAGCTTTCTTT.

The CDR3 protein is CASSPTGTANYGYTF. The CDR3 coding sequence is TGTGCCAGCAGTCCGACCGGGACAGCTAACTATGGCTACACCTTC. The rearrangement links TRBV9 to TRBJ1-2; 7 nucleotides match TRBD1. CDR3 length: 15 residues. Germline V gene lookup returns CDR1 SGDLS and CDR2 YYNGEE. The ends lost 5 bases at V and 0 bases at J; junction bases unmatched: 7.

This chain joins TRBV4-2 and TRBJ1-5; D not resolved. Germline V gene sequence: CDR1 LGHNA, CDR2 YNFKEQ. This CDR3 has 15 amino acids. V lost 0 bases to trimming and J lost 4 bases, with 10 bases between them. The CDR3 loop reads CASSQDRRGNQPQHF. DNA of the CDR3: TGTGCCAGCAGCCAAGATCGACGAGGGAATCAGCCCCAGCATTTT.

The chain recombines TRBV4-3 with TRBJ2-7, with 11 bases aligning to TRBD2. Trimming took 2 bases from V and 0 from J; bases not matched to a gene: 3. Germline V gene sequence: CDR1 LGHNA, CDR2 YSLEER. This CDR3 has 16 amino acids. The CDR3 reads CASSQTLAGDSYEQYF. The CDR3 region has the DNA TGCGCCAGCAGCCAAACACTAGCGGGGGACTCCTACGAGCAGTACTTC.

The chain recombines TRBV18 with TRBJ1-1; D is possibly TRBD1 (6 bases). CDR3 length equals 11 residues. The germline CDR1 and CDR2 sequences are KGHSH and LQKENI. Trimming took off 4 bases at V and 7 bases at J, with 7 bases between the two ends. The CDR3 spells CASSQQGEAFF. The CDR3 nucleotides are TGTGCCAGCTCACAACAGGGTGAAGCTTTCTTT.

The rearrangement uses TRBV6-1 and TRBJ1-1; D call uncertain. This CDR3 contains 14 residues. Deletions cut 3 bases from V and 1 base from J, with 9 bases between. Germline lookup yields CDR1 MNHNS and CDR2 SASEGT. The CDR3 is CASSDPPGNTEAFF. In DNA form, the CDR3 reads TGTGCCAGCAGTGACCCCCCCGGGAACACTGAAGCTTTCTTT.

The chain joins TRBV12-5 to TRBJ2-7, with a tentative D call TRBD1 (6 bases). Germline V gene sequence: CDR1 LGHNT, CDR2 FRNRAP. This CDR3 comprises 13 residues. V gave up 5 bases and J gave up 2 bases, with 10 bases separating them. CDR3 nucleotides: TGTGCTAGTGGTACCGACAGGACCTACGAGCAGTACTTC. The encoded protein is CASGTDRTYEQYF.

The CDR3: CASSYSEGYTEAFF. Written as DNA, the CDR3 is TGTGCCAGCAGTTACTCGGAGGGCTACACTGAAGCTTTCTTT. The V call is TRBV6-2 or TRBV6-3, the J call TRBJ1-1; no definite D call. The CDR3 covers 14 residues. Germline assignment: CDR1 MNHEY and CDR2 SVGEGT. V lost 0 bases and J lost 3, with 8 bases in between.